Below, 23 T cell receptor beta chains from the same sample are listed, as sequenced in a study of shared clonotypes between healthy human individuals. Profiled with immunoSEQ multiplex PCR; TCRdb holds only in-frame clones, not every one. The table shows 470,000 or so clones, with 70% to 80% occurring only once. Sequencing was carried out using PBMCs. The receptor set was obtained from a woman between 40 and 55 years old in good health. Some clones in this sample may be carry-over from other donors' samples.

This sequence joins TRBV5-5 and TRBJ2-1; TRBD1 matches 9 bases. The germline gives CDR1 SGHKS, CDR2 YYEKEE (reference sequence). This CDR3 comprises 15 residues. Losses at the gene ends were 4 bases for V and 5 bases for J; bases not matched to a gene: 7. CDR3 sequence reads: CASSLSGTGNNEQFF. In DNA form, the CDR3 reads TGTGCCAGCAGCCTATCCGGGACAGGGAACAATGAGCAGTTCTTC.

This clone has just a few counts. V gene TRBV11-2 combines with J gene TRBJ2-7; D remains ambiguous. Trimming removed 3 bases from V and 2 bases from J, with 14 bases in between. Germline V lookup: CDR1 SGHAT, CDR2 FQNNGV. The CDR3 covers 15 residues. The DNA for the CDR3 is TGTGCCAGCAGCTTTCAAAGGGCTCTACCCTACGAGCAGTACTTC. It specifies CASSFQRALPYEQYF.

This clone was seen only a few times. The V and J genes are TRBV25-1 and TRBJ1-1; D gene uncertain. With 6 bases removed from V and 4 bases from J, the gap between germline ends came to 15 bases. This CDR3 contains 14 residues. Germline CDR1 is MGHDK and CDR2 is SYGVNS. The CDR3 region has the DNA TGTGCCAGCAGCGGCATGGGTTGGGTCACTGAAGCTTTCTTT. It translates to CASSGMGWVTEAFF.

Comment on this clone: Other DNA variants within this sample encode the same CDR3. The chain couples TRBV10-2 to TRBJ1-5, with D maybe TRBD1 (5 bases). This CDR3 contains 15 residues. Trimming shortened V by 4 bases and J by 2 bases, and 12 bases separated the two germline ends. Germline-derived CDR1 and CDR2 are WSHSY and SAAADI. The CDR3 is CASSGSGQGNQPQHF. In DNA form, the CDR3 reads TGCGCCAGCAGTGGATCAGGGCAAGGCAATCAGCCCCAGCATTTT.

At least ten counts were recorded for this clone. The sample contains more than one DNA sequence encoding this CDR3. The chain combines TRBV18 with TRBJ2-7, with 8 nucleotides matching TRBD1. The length of the CDR3 is 15 residues. V lost 2 bases, J lost 4 bases, and 7 bases stayed unmatched. Germline V gives CDR1 KGHSH, CDR2 LQKENI. DNA of the CDR3: TGTGCCAGCTCACCAACCGGGACAGGTAAATACGAGCAGTACTTC. It translates to CASSPTGTGKYEQYF.

This clone was recorded at least ten times. The rearrangement uses TRBV28 and TRBJ1-4; 7 nucleotides match TRBD1. Trimming at V came to 5 bases and at J to 4 bases, leaving 4 bases not matched to a gene. The CDR3 has 14 residues. Germline V gene data show CDR1 as MDHEN and CDR2 as SYDVKM. CDR3 amino acids: CASSGGTVNEKLFF. Here the CDR3 DNA reads TGTGCCAGCAGTGGAGGGACAGTTAATGAAAAACTGTTTTTT.

The V and J genes are TRBV7-2 and TRBJ2-1; weak D call: TRBD1 (6 bases). V lost 1 base and J lost 9, with 19 bases in between. The CDR3 is made up of 16 amino acids. Germline CDR1 reads SGHTA; CDR2 reads FQGNSA. The CDR3 is CASSLGGGLAKGEQFF. In DNA, the CDR3 is TGTGCCAGCAGCTTAGGAGGGGGTCTGGCCAAAGGTGAGCAGTTCTTC. The full variable domain, rest sourced from reference TRBV7-2 and TRBJ2-1, is GAGVSQSPSNKVTEKGKDVELRCDPISGHTALYWYRQSLGQGLEFLIYFQGNSAPDKSGLPSDRFSAERTGGSVSTLTIQRTQQEDSAVYLCASSLGGGLAKGEQFFGPGTRLTVL.

On this clone: Distinct nucleotide sequences in the sample also encode this CDR3. The gene calls are TRBV5-1 and TRBJ1-1; no clear D. V lost 0 bases and J lost 0, with 6 bases in between. Germline V gives CDR1 SGHRS, CDR2 YFSETQ. This CDR3 region has 14 residues. CDR3 residues: CASSLGTLNTEAFF. The CDR3 DNA follows: TGCGCCAGCAGCTTGGGCACCTTGAACACTGAAGCTTTCTTT. Together with reference TRBV5-1 and TRBJ1-1, the CDR3 gives the full variable domain: KAGVTQTPRYLIKTRGQQVTLSCSPISGHRSVSWYQQTPGQGLQFLFEYFSETQRNKGNFPGRFSGRQFSNSRSEMNVSTLELGDSALYLCASSLGTLNTEAFFGQGTRLTVV.

The J gene is TRBJ1-4, the V gene TRBV30; tentative D call: TRBD1 (5 bases). The CDR3 spans 13 residues. Per germline, CDR1 GTSNPN and CDR2 SVGIG (reference sequence). Deletions cut 4 bases from V and 6 bases from J, with 12 bases between. The CDR3 nucleotides are TGTGCCTGGACTTGGCAGGGATATGAAAAACTGTTTTTT. Its protein product is CAWTWQGYEKLFF. The variable domain in full, completed from reference TRBV30 and TRBJ1-4, reads SQTIHQWPATLVQPVGSPLSLECTVEGTSNPNLYWYRQAAGRGLQLLFYSVGIGQISSEVPQNLSASRPQDRQFILSSKKLLLSDSGFYLCAWTWQGYEKLFFGSGTQLSVL.

This clone was detected many times. J is TRBJ1-3 and V is TRBV28; TRBD1 might be the D (6 bases). Germline V gene sequence: CDR1 MDHEN, CDR2 SYDVKM. The CDR3 loop spans 15 amino acids. Trimming shortened V by 5 bases and J by 4 bases, and 15 bases separated the two germline ends. CDR3 coding DNA: TGTGCCAGCAGTCTCCTGGGGGGCGAAGGAAACACCATATATTTT. Amino acids: CASSLLGGEGNTIYF.

The chain carries TRBV5-1 and TRBJ2-6; 9 nucleotides match TRBD1. The CDR3 has 18 residues. Germline CDR1 is SGHRS and CDR2 is YFSETQ. V was pared by 1 base and J by 0 bases, with 5 bases of the junction left unmatched. CDR3 in amino acids: CASSLRTGASSGANVLTF. DNA of the CDR3: TGCGCCAGCAGCTTGAGGACAGGGGCAAGCTCTGGGGCCAACGTCCTGACTTTC.

This clone occurred a few times. This chain uses TRBV10-3 with TRBJ2-5; TRBD1 agrees at 9 bases. CDR3 length equals 15 residues. Germline V gene lookup returns CDR1 ENHRY and CDR2 SYGVKD. V dropped 6 bases and J dropped 1; count of bases not matched to a gene: 6. CDR3 amino acids: CAISRMTGGQETQYF. The CDR3 coding sequence is TGTGCCATCAGCCGAATGACAGGGGGCCAAGAGACCCAGTACTTC.

The V call is TRBV11-2, the J call TRBJ2-4; 7 bases align to TRBD1. This CDR3 is 15 amino acids long. With 5 bases clipped from V and 0 bases from J, the junction kept 4 bases outside the gene matches. Germline V gene lookup returns CDR1 SGHAT and CDR2 FQNNGV. The CDR3 nucleotides are TGTGCCAGCAGCAGCAACAGGGGAGCCAAAAACATTCAGTACTTC. Translating it yields CASSSNRGAKNIQYF. Full variable domain (rest looked up from reference TRBV11-2 and TRBJ2-4): EAGVAQSPRYKIIEKRQSVAFWCNPISGHATLYWYQQILGQGPKLLIQFQNNGVVDDSQLPKDRFSAERLKGVDSTLKIQPAKLEDSAVYLCASSSNRGAKNIQYFGAGTRLSVL.

Concerning this clone: One base away lies a much larger clone, so this may be a sequencing read error. Distinct nucleotide sequences in the sample also encode this CDR3. This chain connects TRBV27 to TRBJ1-5; TRBD1 might be the D (5 bases). V lost 2 bases and J 2 bases, leaving 7 bases between the germline ends. This CDR3 has 14 amino acids. Germline V CDR1 and CDR2: MNHEY, SMNVEV (reference sequence). The CDR3 DNA sequence: TGTGCCAGCAGTTTAGGGGGGGGCAATCAGCCCCAGCATTTT. Protein product: CASSLGGGNQPQHF.

This sequence joins TRBV27 and TRBJ2-5, with D hard to call. Germline CDR1 reads MNHEY; CDR2 reads SMNVEV (reference sequence). Trimming left V 3 bases short and J 3 bases short, with 2 bases between. The CDR3 is made up of 11 amino acids. In DNA form, the CDR3 reads TGTGCCAGCAGTTTCAAAGAGACCCAGTACTTC. Its translation is CASSFKETQYF.

This sequence joins TRBV5-5 and TRBJ2-7; the match to TRBD1 covers 8 bases. The CDR3 sequence is 14 residues long. Germline values: CDR1 SGHKS, CDR2 YYEKEE (reference sequence). Trimming cost V 2 bases and J 3 bases; bases outside gene matches: 4. The CDR3 sequence is CASSFRTGLYEQYF. The CDR3 nucleotides are TGTGCCAGCAGCTTCAGGACAGGGCTCTACGAGCAGTACTTC.

This chain connects TRBV5-5 to TRBJ1-2; maybe TRBD1 (5 bases). Trimming removed 6 bases at V and 4 bases at J, with 13 bases between. CDR3 length equals 13 residues. CDR1 is SGHKS, CDR2 YYEKEE, per germline (reference sequence). CDR3 in amino acids: CASKGNGVYGYTF. Here the CDR3 DNA reads TGTGCCAGCAAGGGGAACGGCGTCTATGGCTACACCTTC. The entire variable domain, with the rest obtained from reference TRBV5-5 and TRBJ1-2, is as follows: DAGVTQSPTHLIKTRGQQVTLRCSPISGHKSVSWYQQVLGQGPQFIFQYYEKEERGRGNFPDRFSARQFPNYSSELNVNALLLGDSALYLCASKGNGVYGYTFGSGTRLTVV.

This clone has just a few counts. Distinct nucleotide sequences in the sample also encode this CDR3. For the CDR3, the DNA is TGCGCCAGCAGCTTGGGGACTAGCGGGAGAGAGACCCAGTACTTC. Amino acids: CASSLGTSGRETQYF. The chain is built from TRBV5-1 and TRBJ2-5; 13 bases are shared with TRBD2. The CDR3 has 15 residues. The V gene's germline CDR1 is SGHRS and CDR2 YFSETQ. The ends lost 0 bases at V and 4 bases at J; junction bases unmatched: 0.

This chain uses TRBV9 with TRBJ2-1; D might be TRBD2 (7 bases). The V gene lost 0 bases and the J gene lost 4 bases, with 8 bases spanning the gap. This CDR3 region has 14 residues. CDR1 is SGDLS, CDR2 YYNGEE, per germline. As DNA, the CDR3 is TGTGCCAGCAGCGTAGAGGGGGGGTACAATGAGCAGTTCTTC. Amino acid sequence: CASSVEGGYNEQFF.

The chain links TRBV27 to TRBJ1-2, with unresolved D. From germline, CDR1 is MNHEY and CDR2 SMNVEV (reference sequence). This CDR3 has 13 residues. The V end was cut by 4 bases, the J end by 4 bases, with 10 bases between. The CDR3 loop is CASSSGEGYGYTF. DNA for the CDR3: TGTGCCAGCAGTTCGGGAGAGGGCTATGGCTACACCTTC.

The gene calls are TRBV28 and TRBJ1-5; TRBD1 matches 8 bases. With 5 bases clipped from V and 15 bases from J, the junction kept 9 bases outside the gene matches. In germline, CDR1 is MDHEN, CDR2 SYDVKM. The CDR3 is 12 amino acids. The chain's CDR3 is CASSGWDRLLHF. The CDR3 region has the DNA TGTGCCAGCAGTGGATGGGACAGGCTTTTGCATTTT.

The DNA for the CDR3 is TGTGCCAGTTCCCAGGGACTAGCGTCTCCAGAGACCCAGTACTTC. As protein: CASSQGLASPETQYF. The chain links TRBV2 to TRBJ2-5; TRBD2 aligns across 10 bases. This CDR3 comprises 15 residues. The trim removed 9 bases at V and 4 bases at J, leaving 11 bases unmatched. CDR1 and CDR2 (germline): SNHLY, FYNNEI. Using reference TRBV2 and TRBJ2-5 for the parts outside the CDR3, the full variable domain is EPEVTQTPSHQVTQMGQEVILRCVPISNHLYFYWYRQILGQKVEFLVSFYNNEISEKSEIFDDQFSVERPDGSNFTLKIRSTKLEDSAMYFCASSQGLASPETQYFGPGTRLLVL.

Points on this clone: This sequence is one base from a far larger clone and is likely a read error. The J gene is TRBJ1-2, the V gene TRBV30; 10 bases line up with TRBD1. CDR3 length: 14 residues. CDR1 is GTSNPN and CDR2 is SVGIG in the germline V gene (reference sequence). In nucleotides, the CDR3 is TGTGCCTGTAGACAGGGGGCCCCCTTCTATGGCTACATCTTC. This translates into CACRQGAPFYGYIF.